This TCR beta chain came from a study of T cell responses to AZD1222 COVID-19 vaccine (dated by TCRdb to the early 2020s). Some background on the complete study: A total of 233 trial participants underwent TCR sequencing, of whom 200 to 220 received two doses of AZD1222 and roughly 25 received two doses of the MenACWY control vaccine. Trial participants were enrolled into age subgroups of 18-55, 56-69 and 70-plus years, which contained about 150, 28 and 57 TCR-sequenced participants, respectively. Overall study outcomes, separate from this receptor: Reportedly, close to half of the unique spike-specific TCRs recognized epitopes lying outside the regions that are mutated in the B.1.351 and B.1.1.7 variants. Because no day 14 peak-response samples were available, the repertoires could be characterized only after the peak T cell response. After two AZD1222 doses, both the breadth and the depth of spike-specific TCRs were significantly higher than at day 0 and than in MenACWY recipients. The vaccine-associated CD4 TCRs covered the entire spike protein, and the dominant responses fell in regions 160-218 and 743-854. Conclusions about previously exposed vaccinees are limited, since just a handful of AZD1222 recipients were seropositive for SARS-CoV-2 at baseline. Most participants were white British and females outnumbered males, and the authors suggested that clonal diversity may have been underestimated. The 56-69-year group was small, and its depth increase did not reach significance, likely because of low power.

This specimen's time point label, interpreted: about 28 days (+/-7) after the second vaccine dose. AZD1222 recipients whose second dose came at about 4 weeks and those whose second dose came at about 12 weeks were combined into one group, since spike-specific TCR depth and breadth did not differ between the two schedules. Vaccinee samples were obtained from the UK trials COV001 and COV002, which included a single-blind randomized controlled phase 2/3 trial of AZD1222 (ChAdOx1 nCoV-19) in healthy adults. Trial participant PBMC samples were collected at day 0 and day 28 after the second dose for TCRbeta chain sequencing. From V the trimming removes 3 bases and from J it removes 9 bases, while the gene matches leave 6 bases of the junction unaccounted for. Reading the germline V gene gives CDR1 KGHSH and CDR2 LQKENI. The CDR3 covers 14 residues, taking in both the cysteine and the phenylalanine. CDR3 DNA is the only sequence kept; it has 42 bases, read in frame from the first base.

Note on this clone: The target of this receptor is not known. No much larger clonotype is one base removed from it; base qualities were not supplied.

The CDR3 regions of human TCRbeta chains were subjected to immunosequencing. The paper's data handling went like this. Repertoire TCRs were matched against a reference library of SARS-CoV-2-specific TCRs generated with the MIRA antigen-specificity platform. Breadth meant the fraction of unique TCRs that were SARS-CoV-2-associated, whereas depth meant the fraction of total T cells that were SARS-CoV-2-associated. Using the MIRA data, every spike-specific TCR was mapped to the spike region that the TCR reacted to and assigned to either a CD4 or a CD8 class. Log10-transformed breadth and depth values were compared by one-way ANOVA with Sidak's multiple comparisons tests. TCRdb holds this immuneACCESS table with in-frame rearrangements only. Some clones are missing; in checked studies, unresolved V genes explain under half, and the rest has no known cause. V and J calls and clone size are those listed in that table; D and trimming were worked out from the DNA. The table for this sample lists about 180,000 clones; 70% to 90% of them were counted only once. Of the sample, approximately 10% falls within the top ten clones.

Rearrangement joined TRBV18 to TRBJ1-5, with 9 bases aligning to TRBD1. The sample here was peripheral blood, taken 28 days after the second AZD1222 dose. The receptor was isolated from an adult who received the AZD1222 COVID-19 vaccine. The nucleotides read TGTGCCAGCTCACCCCCGGGACAGGGTAGGCCCCAGCATTTT. It translates as CASSPPGQGRPQHF.